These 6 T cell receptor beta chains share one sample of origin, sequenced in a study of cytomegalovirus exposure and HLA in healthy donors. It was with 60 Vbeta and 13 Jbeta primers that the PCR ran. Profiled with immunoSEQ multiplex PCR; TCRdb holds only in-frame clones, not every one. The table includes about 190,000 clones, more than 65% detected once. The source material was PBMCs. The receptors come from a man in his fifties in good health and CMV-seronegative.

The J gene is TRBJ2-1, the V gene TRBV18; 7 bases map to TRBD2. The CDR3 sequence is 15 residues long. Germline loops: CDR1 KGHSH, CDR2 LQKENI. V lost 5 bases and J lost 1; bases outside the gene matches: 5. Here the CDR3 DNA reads TGTGCCAGCTCAACTTTGGGGGGGTCCTACAATGAGCAGTTCTTC. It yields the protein CASSTLGGSYNEQFF.

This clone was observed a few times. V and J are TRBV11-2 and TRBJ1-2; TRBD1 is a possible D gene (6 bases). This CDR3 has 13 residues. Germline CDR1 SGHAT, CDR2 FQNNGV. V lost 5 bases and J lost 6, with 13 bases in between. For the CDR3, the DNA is TGTGCCAGCAGCCCCCAGGGGAGGGATGGCTACACCTTC. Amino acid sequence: CASSPQGRDGYTF.

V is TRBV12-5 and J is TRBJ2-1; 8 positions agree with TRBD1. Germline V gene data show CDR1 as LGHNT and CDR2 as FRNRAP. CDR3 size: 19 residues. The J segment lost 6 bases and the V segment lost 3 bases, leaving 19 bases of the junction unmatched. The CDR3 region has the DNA TGTGCTAGTGGTTTAAGCAGGGGGCGAGGTCTTATACAGGGCAATGAGCAGTTCTTC. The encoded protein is CASGLSRGRGLIQGNEQFF.

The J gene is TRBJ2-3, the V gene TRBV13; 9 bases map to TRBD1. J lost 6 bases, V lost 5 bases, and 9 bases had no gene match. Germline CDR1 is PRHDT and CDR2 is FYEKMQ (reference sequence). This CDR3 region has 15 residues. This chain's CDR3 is CASSRGTGSSDTQYF. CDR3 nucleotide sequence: TGTGCCAGCAGCCGCGGGACAGGGTCCTCGGATACGCAGTATTTT.

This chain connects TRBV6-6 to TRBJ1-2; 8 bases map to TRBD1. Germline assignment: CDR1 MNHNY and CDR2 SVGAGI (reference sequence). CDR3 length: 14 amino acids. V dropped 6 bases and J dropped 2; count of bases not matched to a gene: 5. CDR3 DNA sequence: TGTGCCAGCAGCCCTAGACAGGGGAACTATGGCTACACCTTC. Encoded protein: CASSPRQGNYGYTF.

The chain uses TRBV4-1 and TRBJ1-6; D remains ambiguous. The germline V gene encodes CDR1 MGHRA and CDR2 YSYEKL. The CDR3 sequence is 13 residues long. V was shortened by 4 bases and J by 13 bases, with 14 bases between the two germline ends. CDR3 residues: CASSLSPRAPLHF. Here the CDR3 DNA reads TGCGCCAGCAGCCTATCCCCGCGCGCGCCCCTCCACTTT.